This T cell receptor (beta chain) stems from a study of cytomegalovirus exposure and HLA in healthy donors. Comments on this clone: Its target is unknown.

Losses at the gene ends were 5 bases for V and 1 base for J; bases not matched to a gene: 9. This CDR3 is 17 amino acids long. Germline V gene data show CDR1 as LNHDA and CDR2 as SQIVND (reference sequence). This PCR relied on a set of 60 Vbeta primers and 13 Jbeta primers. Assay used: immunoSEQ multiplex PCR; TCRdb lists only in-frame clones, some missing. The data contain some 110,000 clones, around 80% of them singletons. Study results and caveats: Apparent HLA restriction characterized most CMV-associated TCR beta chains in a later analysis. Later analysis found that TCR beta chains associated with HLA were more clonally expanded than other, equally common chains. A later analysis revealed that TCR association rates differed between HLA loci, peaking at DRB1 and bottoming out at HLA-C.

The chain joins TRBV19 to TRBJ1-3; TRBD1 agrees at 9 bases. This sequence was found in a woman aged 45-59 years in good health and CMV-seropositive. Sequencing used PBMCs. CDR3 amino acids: CASSVDRGKWSGNTIYF. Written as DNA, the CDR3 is TGTGCCAGTAGTGTGGACAGGGGAAAATGGTCTGGAAACACCATATATTTT.